Sequencing of this T cell receptor (beta chain) was carried out in a study of T cell responses to AZD1222 COVID-19 vaccine. This clone was detected once. What it binds is unknown. Generated by immunoSEQ multiplex PCR, the TCRdb table keeps only in-frame clones and is missing some. The data hold some 200,000 clones, with roughly 93% observed a single time. General observations from the study: Two doses of AZD1222 preceded a rise in Spike-specific TCR breadth and depth. Most donors were white British and more were female, and clonal diversity was possibly underestimated.

The CDR3 has 15 residues. Trimming removed 3 bases from V and 2 bases from J; junction bases left unmatched: 3. In germline, CDR1 is KGHSH, CDR2 LQKENI. The sequencing used peripheral blood, collected on day 0 of AZD1222 vaccination. The TCR sequence derives from an adult in good health. The rearrangement uses TRBV18 and TRBJ1-4, with TRBD1 matching 7 bases. CDR3 DNA: TGTGCCAGCTCACCTTCGACAGGGACTAATGAAAAACTGTTTTTT. This encodes CASSPSTGTNEKLFF.